The 26 T cell receptor beta chains in this list originate from one sample, sequenced in a study of T cell clones after liver transplantation (dated 2019 in TCRdb). The library was generated by the immunoSEQ multiplex PCR assay. Held by TCRdb, this immuneACCESS table contains in-frame sequences only and omits some clones. Under half of the omission traces to an unresolved V gene where checked; the cause of the rest is unknown. The sample contains tens of thousands of clones, around 85% of them found a single time. The top ten clonotypes cover approximately 8% of the sample. This specimen's time point label, per the study, means: pre-transplant. Specimen: CD4+ T cells from blood, collected before liver transplant. These receptors all come from a human donor who received a liver transplant.

The chain couples TRBV19 to TRBJ2-7, with TRBD2 matching over 10 bases. Germline V CDR1 and CDR2: LNHDA, SQIVND (reference sequence). This CDR3 contains 15 residues. The ends lost 3 bases at V and 3 bases at J; junction bases unmatched: 5. The CDR3 DNA reads TGTGCCAGTAGTATGGGGACTAGCGTAGTCTACGAGCAGTACTTC. It translates to CASSMGTSVVYEQYF.

V gene TRBV4-2 combines with J gene TRBJ1-2, with D possibly being TRBD1 (6 bases). CDR1 LGHNA and CDR2 YNFKEQ come from the germline V gene. V lost 1 base, J lost 6 bases, and 18 bases lay in between. The CDR3 totals 16 residues. In DNA form, the CDR3 reads TGTGCCAGCAGCCAAGCGGGAGGGGGAAGGGGGGATGGCTACACCTTC. Its translation: CASSQAGGGRGDGYTF.

The chain couples TRBV9 to TRBJ2-3; D is undetermined. Germline CDR1 SGDLS, CDR2 YYNGEE. The ends were cut back, 4 bases at V and 8 bases at J, with 17 bases in the middle. The CDR3 is 14 amino acids. The CDR3 DNA sequence: TGTGCCAGCAGCCCGCCCCTATCTTTCGGTACGCAGTATTTT. It translates to CASSPPLSFGTQYF. Full variable domain (outside the CDR3, taken from reference TRBV9 and TRBJ2-3): DSGVTQTPKHLITATGQRVTLRCSPRSGDLSVYWYQQSLDQGLQFLIQYYNGEERAKGNILERFSAQQFPDLHSELNLSSLELGDSALYFCASSPPLSFGTQYFGPGTRLTVL.

The gene calls are TRBV2 and TRBJ2-7, with 9 bases matching TRBD2. Unmatched junction bases numbered 3, after V lost 4 bases and J lost 2 bases. CDR1 is SNHLY and CDR2 is FYNNEI in the germline V gene. The CDR3 covers 14 residues. The CDR3: CASSGGTSPYEQYF. The CDR3 DNA reads as TGTGCCAGCAGTGGGGGGACTAGCCCCTACGAGCAGTACTTC.

This chain uses TRBV4-1 with TRBJ2-2; 10 positions match TRBD2. This CDR3 has 16 residues. V trimming: 7 bases; J trimming: 7 bases; junction bases outside the gene matches: 12. Germline assignment: CDR1 MGHRA and CDR2 YSYEKL. The CDR3 DNA is TGCGCCAGCATTAGCCATCTAGCGGGGGTTGGCGGGGAGCTGTTTTTT. Its translation is CASISHLAGVGGELFF.

This sequence joins TRBV10-3 and TRBJ1-1; D remains unclear. V was trimmed by 2 bases and J by 11 bases, leaving 18 bases between them. The CDR3 extends over 14 amino acids. Germline V gene data show CDR1 as ENHRY and CDR2 as SYGVKD. This CDR3 is CAISEPNIGGFAFF. The CDR3 DNA sequence: TGTGCCATCAGTGAGCCAAATATAGGTGGATTCGCTTTCTTT.

This chain joins TRBV28 and TRBJ2-1; D perhaps matches TRBD1 (5 bases). CDR1 and CDR2 from the germline V gene are MDHEN and SYDVKM. This CDR3 comprises 10 residues. Trimming took 7 bases from V and 10 from J, leaving 8 bases between them. CDR3 DNA sequence: TGTGCCAGCAAAAGGACAGAGCAGTTCTTC. It translates to CASKRTEQFF.

The chain is built from TRBV5-4 and TRBJ1-2; TRBD1 agrees at 10 bases. V was pared by 5 bases and J by 4 bases, with 8 bases of the junction left unmatched. The CDR3 length is 15 residues. Germline loops: CDR1 SGHNT, CDR2 YYREEE (reference sequence). CDR3 DNA sequence: TGTGCCAGCAGAGAGGGACAGGGGTTCGGCTATGGCTACACCTTC. This sequence encodes CASREGQGFGYGYTF.

With regard to this clone: Since a much larger clone is just one base distant, this may be a read error. This chain connects TRBV7-2 to TRBJ2-1, with TRBD2 identical over 14 bases. The germline V gene encodes CDR1 SGHTA and CDR2 FQGNSA. This CDR3 spans 15 amino acids. DNA of the CDR3: TGTGCCAACAGCTCCCGACTAGCGGGAGGGGATGAGCAGTTCTTC. As protein: CANSSRLAGGDEQFF.

This clone appeared a few times. The rearrangement joins TRBV28 to TRBJ2-7, with TRBD1 identical over 7 bases. V was pared by 7 bases and J by 9 bases, with 15 bases of the junction left unmatched. Germline V gene sequence: CDR1 MDHEN, CDR2 SYDVKM. The CDR3 length is 14 residues. The CDR3 loop is CASMRIGGVNGQYF. Written as DNA, the CDR3 is TGTGCCAGCATGAGGATAGGGGGCGTTAATGGGCAGTACTTC.

The chain has TRBV11-2 and TRBJ2-3; 8 nucleotides agree with TRBD1. Germline V gene data show CDR1 as SGHAT and CDR2 as FQNNGV. This CDR3 has 18 amino acids. V lost 2 bases to trimming and J lost 8 bases; unmatched junction nucleotides: 18. The CDR3: CASSLSGTGHLSQITQYF. CDR3 nucleotide sequence: TGTGCCAGCAGCTTATCAGGGACAGGCCATCTATCACAGATTACGCAGTATTTT.

The J gene is TRBJ2-1, the V gene TRBV5-4, with TRBD1 matching 8 bases. There are 14 residues in the CDR3. J gave up 9 bases and V 0 bases, and 5 bases lay outside the gene matches. CDR1 is SGHNT, CDR2 YYREEE, per germline (reference sequence). The chain's CDR3 is CASSLGQGASEQFF. The CDR3 bases are TGTGCCAGCAGCTTGGGCCAGGGGGCGTCTGAGCAGTTCTTC.

The chain carries TRBV6-1 and TRBJ2-5; D perhaps matches TRBD2 (7 bases). V was clipped by 10 bases and J by 5 bases, with 20 bases between them. Looked up from germline, CDR1 is MNHNS and CDR2 is SASEGT. CDR3 size: 14 residues. This chain's CDR3 is CATVILAQGETQYF. Written as DNA, the CDR3 is TGTGCCACCGTGATACTAGCGCAGGGGGAGACCCAGTACTTC.

The V gene is TRBV21-1, the J gene TRBJ1-5. TRBV21-1 is described as a pseudogene. The CDR3 consists of 13 residues. For the CDR3, the DNA is TGTGCCAGCAGCAAAACTCCAAATCAGCCCCAGCATTTT. This sequence encodes CASSKTPNQPQHF.

The genes are TRBV18 and TRBJ1-3; D uncertain. CDR3 length: 15 residues. Germline values: CDR1 KGHSH, CDR2 LQKENI. Trimming stripped 3 bases from V and 1 base from J, with 10 bases between. DNA for the CDR3: TGTGCCAGCTCACCTTCCGGACTGTCTGGAAACACCATATATTTT. It yields the protein CASSPSGLSGNTIYF. The whole variable domain, filled in from reference TRBV18 and TRBJ1-3, reads NAGVMQNPRHLVRRRGQEARLRCSPMKGHSHVYWYRQLPEEGLKFMVYLQKENIIDESGMPKERFSAEFPKEGPSILRIQQVVRGDSAAYFCASSPSGLSGNTIYFGEGSWLTVV.

The chain couples TRBV10-3 to TRBJ1-3, with TRBD1 matching 11 bases. The germline gives CDR1 ENHRY, CDR2 SYGVKD. V shed 10 bases and J 8 bases; nucleotides not matched to a gene: 1. The CDR3 spans 11 residues. CDR3 sequence reads: CATGQGDTIYF. CDR3 DNA sequence: TGTGCCACGGGACAGGGGGACACCATATATTTT.

V gene TRBV7-9 combines with J gene TRBJ2-2; D is unresolved. CDR1 and CDR2 (germline): SEHNR, FQNEAQ (reference sequence). This CDR3 has 13 residues. Between the trimmed V and J ends, which lost 4 bases and 1 base, there was a span of 4 bases. The CDR3 nucleotides read TGTGCCAGCAGCTGGATGAACACCGGGGAGCTGTTTTTT. Amino acids: CASSWMNTGELFF.

J is TRBJ2-5 and V is TRBV14; 10 nucleotides agree with TRBD2. With 1 base clipped from V and 5 bases from J, the junction kept 1 base outside the gene matches. CDR1 SGHDN and CDR2 FVKESK come from the germline V gene. This CDR3 comprises 14 residues. The CDR3 DNA follows: TGTGCCAGCAGCCAAGCTAGCGGGAGTGAGACCCAGTACTTC. It translates to CASSQASGSETQYF.

This clone was counted only a few times. The chain is built from TRBV27 and TRBJ2-1; 7 bases align to TRBD1. The V and J ends lost 8 bases and 2 bases, in that order; junction bases with no gene match: 6. Germline V lookup: CDR1 MNHEY, CDR2 SMNVEV (reference sequence). The CDR3 runs to 14 residues. The CDR3 DNA sequence: TGTGCCAGCGGACGACAGGGCACCTACAATGAGCAGTTCTTC. Its translation is CASGRQGTYNEQFF.

The J gene is TRBJ1-2, the V gene TRBV29-1; D not resolved. Germline values: CDR1 SQVTM, CDR2 ANQGSEA. The CDR3 is made up of 11 amino acids. The V and J ends lost 2 bases and 7 bases respectively, with 8 bases between them. CDR3 DNA: TGCAGCGTTGAATTAGTGCTTGGCTACACCTTC. Translating it yields CSVELVLGYTF. The full variable domain, in which reference TRBV29-1 and TRBJ1-2 provide the parts outside the CDR3, is SAVISQKPSRDICQRGTSLTIQCQVDSQVTMMFWYRQQPGQSLTLIATANQGSEATYESGFVIDKFPISRPNLTFSTLTVSNMSPEDSSIYLCSVELVLGYTFGSGTRLTVV.

This clone is a singleton in its sample. This chain joins TRBV9 and TRBJ2-3, with no clear D. The V and J ends lost 0 bases and 3 bases respectively, with 8 bases between them. Germline CDR1 SGDLS, CDR2 YYNGEE. CDR3 length equals 14 residues. The CDR3 loop is CASSVEEVTDTQYF. In nucleotides, the CDR3 is TGTGCCAGCAGCGTAGAAGAGGTAACAGATACGCAGTATTTT.

This rearrangement joins TRBV14 to TRBJ1-5, with D perhaps matching TRBD1 (6 bases). Trimming shortened V by 0 bases and J by 9 bases, and 21 bases separated the two germline ends. The V gene's germline CDR1 is SGHDN and CDR2 FVKESK. The CDR3 runs to 17 residues. CDR3: CASSQEDAGEASWPQHF. The CDR3 DNA sequence: TGTGCCAGCAGCCAAGAAGATGCAGGGGAGGCTTCTTGGCCCCAGCATTTT.

The CDR3, as DNA: TGTGCCAGCAGCAATCGACTAGCGGGATACAATGAGCAGTTCTTC. The encoded protein is CASSNRLAGYNEQFF. The J gene is TRBJ2-1, the V gene TRBV27, with TRBD2 matching over 11 bases. Germline values: CDR1 MNHEY, CDR2 SMNVEV (reference sequence). With 6 bases clipped from V and 4 bases from J, the junction kept 5 bases outside the gene matches. This CDR3 contains 15 residues.

This chain's CDR3 is CASSLGPWGDYNEQFF. CDR3 sequence (DNA): TGTGCCAGCAGCTTAGGCCCTTGGGGGGATTACAATGAGCAGTTCTTC. The chain is built from TRBV7-3 and TRBJ2-1; D possibly corresponds to TRBD2 (6 bases). Trimming took 2 bases from V and 4 from J, leaving 15 bases between them. The CDR3 is 16 amino acids. From germline, CDR1 is SGHTA and CDR2 FQGTGA.

The rearrangement links TRBV6-6 to TRBJ1-4, with no clear D. Between the trimmed V and J ends, which lost 0 bases and 8 bases, there was a span of 13 bases. CDR1 MNHNY and CDR2 SVGAGI come from the germline V gene (reference sequence). This CDR3 is 15 amino acids long. The chain's CDR3 is CASSYSFSGEEKLFF. CDR3 nucleotide sequence: TGTGCCAGCAGTTACTCGTTTTCCGGGGAAGAAAAACTGTTTTTT.

The chain recombines TRBV5-6 with TRBJ2-7, with 7 positions matching TRBD1. Trimming cost V 0 bases and J 1 base; bases outside gene matches: 4. Germline CDR1 reads SGHDT; CDR2 reads YYEEEE. CDR3 length: 15 amino acids. CDR3 residues: CASSLGDSRSYEQYF. The CDR3 nucleotides are TGTGCCAGCAGCTTGGGGGACAGTCGATCCTACGAGCAGTACTTC.